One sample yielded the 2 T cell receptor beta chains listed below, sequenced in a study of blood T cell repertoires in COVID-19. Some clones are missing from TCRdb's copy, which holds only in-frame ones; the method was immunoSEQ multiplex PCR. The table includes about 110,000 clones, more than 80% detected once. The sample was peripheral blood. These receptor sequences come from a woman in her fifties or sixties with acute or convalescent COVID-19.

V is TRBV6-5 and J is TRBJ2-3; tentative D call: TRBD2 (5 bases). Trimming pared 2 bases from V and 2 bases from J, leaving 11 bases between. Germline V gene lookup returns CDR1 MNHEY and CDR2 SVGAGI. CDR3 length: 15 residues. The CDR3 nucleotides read TGTGCCAGCAGTTACCAAGCGGCGGTCACAGATACGCAGTATTTT. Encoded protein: CASSYQAAVTDTQYF.

Here the CDR3 reads CASSKTGRETQYF. The CDR3 bases are TGTGCCAGCAGCAAGACAGGGAGAGAGACCCAGTACTTC. V is TRBV12-3 or TRBV12-4 and J is TRBJ2-5, with 7 bases aligning to TRBD1. The CDR3 contains 13 residues. V gave up 6 bases and J gave up 4 bases; unmatched junction bases: 5.